The 25 T cell receptor beta chains reported below all come from one sample, sequenced in a study of shared clonotypes between healthy human individuals. Terminally differentiated effector memory CD45RA+ cells were left out of the naive CD8 fraction, which was CD45RO-negative and positively selected for CCR7. Only in-frame clones appear in the TCRdb table, and some are missing; sequencing was by immunoSEQ multiplex PCR. The sample lists hundreds of thousands of clones, roughly 98% occurring once. The sample was naive CD8+ T cells sorted from blood. The receptor source for this set is a man younger than 45 in good health.

The V gene is TRBV7-3, the J gene TRBJ1-4, with D hard to call. The germline V gene encodes CDR1 SGHTA and CDR2 FQGTGA. The CDR3 runs to 15 residues. V lost 2 bases and J 3 bases, leaving 10 bases between the germline ends. Here the CDR3 DNA reads TGTGCCAGCAGCTTATCGGGGTCCTCTAATGAAAAACTGTTTTTT. Its protein is CASSLSGSSNEKLFF.

V and J are TRBV5-5 and TRBJ1-1; TRBD1 might be the D (6 bases). The CDR3 has 13 residues. V was shortened by 4 bases and J by 4 bases, with 11 bases between the two germline ends. Germline CDR1 reads SGHKS; CDR2 reads YYEKEE (reference sequence). CDR3 coding DNA: TGTGCCAGCAGCACCGGAGGGGGCACTGAAGCTTTCTTT. This encodes CASSTGGGTEAFF.

The chain employs TRBV5-1 and TRBJ1-3; maybe TRBD1 (5 bases). The V end lost 0 bases, the J end lost 4 bases, and 8 bases lay between the germline ends. The CDR3 totals 14 residues. The germline CDR1 and CDR2 sequences are SGHRS and YFSETQ. In nucleotides, the CDR3 is TGCGCCAGCAGCTTGGAGGCAGGGGGAAACACCATATATTTT. It codes for CASSLEAGGNTIYF. Full variable domain (remainder filled in from reference TRBV5-1 and TRBJ1-3): KAGVTQTPRYLIKTRGQQVTLSCSPISGHRSVSWYQQTPGQGLQFLFEYFSETQRNKGNFPGRFSGRQFSNSRSEMNVSTLELGDSALYLCASSLEAGGNTIYFGEGSWLTVV.

CDR3 in DNA: TGTGCCAGCATGGCGGGAGGGTTAGACAATGAGCAGTTCTTC. This sequence encodes CASMAGGLDNEQFF. This chain links TRBV11-3 with TRBJ2-1; 9 bases agree with TRBD2. This CDR3 contains 14 residues. V was clipped by 7 bases and J by 5 bases; unmatched bases: 6. CDR1 and CDR2 from the germline V gene are SGHNT and YENEEA. The entire variable domain, with the rest obtained from reference TRBV11-3 and TRBJ2-1, is as follows: EAGVVQSPRYKIIEKKQPVAFWCNPISGHNTLYWYLQNLGQGPELLIRYENEEAVDDSQLPKDRFSAERLKGVDSTLKIQPAELGDSAVYLCASMAGGLDNEQFFGPGTRLTVL.

V usage is TRBV7-9 and J usage is TRBJ1-4; D call uncertain. Germline V gene data show CDR1 as SEHNR and CDR2 as FQNEAQ (reference sequence). The length of the CDR3 is 16 residues. Trimming cost V 2 bases and J 0 bases, with 10 bases left between them. The CDR3 nucleotides are TGTGCCAGCAGCTTAATGACGGTCGCAACTAATGAAAAACTGTTTTTT. Translating it yields CASSLMTVATNEKLFF.

The CDR3 coding sequence is TGTGCCAGCAGCGTAGTAACAGGGGGTGAAGCTTTCTTT. Protein product: CASSVVTGGEAFF. J is TRBJ1-1 and V is TRBV9; TRBD1 matches 8 bases. Germline lookup yields CDR1 SGDLS and CDR2 YYNGEE. With V trimmed by 0 bases and J by 7 bases, 2 bases remained unmatched. The CDR3 runs to 13 residues.

In the case of this clone: Other DNA sequences in this sample translate to the same CDR3. The gene calls are TRBV28 and TRBJ2-5, with D possibly being TRBD2 (7 bases). There are 13 residues in the CDR3. CDR1 is MDHEN, CDR2 SYDVKM, per germline. V lost 2 bases and J 5 bases, leaving 9 bases between the germline ends. In DNA form, the CDR3 reads TGTGCCAGCAGTTTAGAGGGGGGGGAGACCCAGTACTTC. Encoded protein: CASSLEGGETQYF.

This rearrangement joins TRBV7-6 to TRBJ2-6; D might be TRBD1 (5 bases). The CDR3 totals 14 residues. The V gene lost 5 bases and the J gene lost 2 bases, with 7 bases spanning the gap. Germline assignment: CDR1 SGHVS and CDR2 FNYEAQ. The CDR3 reads CASSQGAGANVLTF. The CDR3 DNA reads as TGTGCCAGCAGCCAAGGGGCTGGGGCCAACGTCCTGACTTTC.

This chain links TRBV28 with TRBJ1-5; D not certain. Deletions cut 4 bases from V and 5 bases from J, with 12 bases between. CDR3 length: 14 residues. Germline CDR1 is MDHEN and CDR2 is SYDVKM. The CDR3 sequence is CASSSLPIDQPQHF. CDR3 in DNA: TGTGCCAGCAGTTCCCTCCCAATCGATCAGCCCCAGCATTTT.

This chain joins TRBV2 and TRBJ2-3; D is tentatively TRBD1 or TRBD2 (5 bases each). The CDR3 sequence is 13 residues long. Germline V gene lookup returns CDR1 SNHLY and CDR2 FYNNEI. Trimming removed 5 bases from V and 2 bases from J, with 8 bases in between. The CDR3 DNA follows: TGTGCCAGCAGTCGGGACCCCACAGATACGCAGTATTTT. This gives the protein CASSRDPTDTQYF.

The chain has TRBV29-1 and TRBJ2-7; 12 bases are shared with TRBD2. The CDR3 totals 14 residues. CDR1 is SQVTM, CDR2 ANQGSEA, per germline. V was clipped by 7 bases and J by 0 bases; unmatched bases: 4. CDR3 nucleotides: TGCAGCGCCGGACTAGCGGGACCCTCCTACGAGCAGTACTTC. Amino acid sequence: CSAGLAGPSYEQYF.

The chain links TRBV13 to TRBJ1-1, with TRBD1 matching 9 bases. V was pared by 5 bases and J by 4 bases, with 5 bases of the junction left unmatched. Germline V gene sequence: CDR1 PRHDT, CDR2 FYEKMQ (reference sequence). There are 14 residues in the CDR3. CDR3 sequence (DNA): TGTGCCAGCAGCCTACAGGGGGCGGGCACTGAAGCTTTCTTT. Protein product: CASSLQGAGTEAFF.

The J gene is TRBJ2-7, the V gene TRBV18, with 8 bases lining up with TRBD1. CDR1 and CDR2 from the germline V gene are KGHSH and LQKENI. The CDR3 covers 15 residues. V shed 4 bases and J 5 bases; nucleotides not matched to a gene: 10. The CDR3 DNA follows: TGTGCCAGCTCACTCTCCCCGCAGGGGGCACACGAGCAGTACTTC. Protein sequence: CASSLSPQGAHEQYF.

The genes are TRBV27 and TRBJ2-7; no clear D. Germline CDR1 MNHEY, CDR2 SMNVEV (reference sequence). This CDR3 is 15 amino acids long. Deletions cut 3 bases from V and 4 bases from J, with 16 bases between. CDR3 sequence (DNA): TGTGCCAGCAGTTTTGGAGCCGCAAACTTTTACGAGCAGTACTTC. Encoded protein: CASSFGAANFYEQYF.

The J gene is TRBJ2-2, the V gene TRBV7-3; 16 nucleotides match TRBD2. The CDR3 contains 22 residues. Per the germline V gene, CDR1 is SGHTA and CDR2 is FQGTGA. Trimming removed 6 bases from V and 0 bases from J; junction bases left unmatched: 16. In nucleotides, the CDR3 is TGTGCCAGCAGTTTCAATACCTCCGGGACTAGCGGGAGGGTATCGAACACCGGGGAGCTGTTTTTT. Encoded protein: CASSFNTSGTSGRVSNTGELFF.

The V gene is TRBV18, the J gene TRBJ2-1, with D possibly TRBD1 on 5 matching bases. The ends were cut back, 4 bases at V and 6 bases at J, with 10 bases in the middle. Germline-derived CDR1 and CDR2 are KGHSH and LQKENI. The CDR3 runs 13 residues. The CDR3 protein is CASSRGHSNEQFF. The CDR3 DNA reads as TGTGCCAGCTCACGTGGACATTCCAATGAGCAGTTCTTC.

The chain recombines TRBV18 with TRBJ2-3; 13 bases are a match to TRBD2. Germline CDR1 and CDR2: KGHSH and LQKENI. The V gene end was trimmed by 8 bases and the J gene end by 0 bases; junction bases not matched to a gene: 8. The CDR3 sequence is 17 residues long. The CDR3 region has the DNA TGTGCCAGCGCAGGACTAGCGGGAGTTACTAGCACAGATACGCAGTATTTT. It codes for CASAGLAGVTSTDTQYF.

The chain joins TRBV29-1 to TRBJ1-5, with a possible D match to TRBD1 (5 bases). The germline CDR1 and CDR2 sequences are SQVTM and ANQGSEA. V lost 2 bases, J lost 7 bases, and 12 bases lay in between. The CDR3 consists of 13 residues. CDR3 sequence reads: CSVEPGWGQPQHF. CDR3 nucleotides: TGCAGCGTTGAACCAGGGTGGGGCCAGCCCCAGCATTTT.

The V and J genes are TRBV29-1 and TRBJ2-5, with TRBD1 matching over 7 bases. The CDR3 runs to 16 residues. V shed 2 bases and J 2 bases; nucleotides not matched to a gene: 11. Germline CDR1 SQVTM, CDR2 ANQGSEA. CDR3 residues: CSVELEVGQTQETQYF. CDR3 DNA: TGCAGCGTTGAACTAGAGGTGGGACAGACACAAGAGACCCAGTACTTC.

V usage is TRBV7-2 and J usage is TRBJ2-3; weak D call: TRBD1 (5 bases). Per germline, CDR1 SGHTA and CDR2 FQGNSA. The CDR3 runs to 14 residues. V shed 1 base and J shed 4 bases, with 9 bases lying between them. The CDR3 region is CASSLVPGSDTQYF. CDR3 in DNA: TGTGCCAGCAGCTTAGTCCCAGGGTCAGATACGCAGTATTTT.

CDR3 nucleotides: TGTGCCAGCAGTCCAGGGACCGGGGAGCTGTTTTTT. Amino acids: CASSPGTGELFF. V gene TRBV27 combines with J gene TRBJ2-2, with D possibly TRBD1 on 5 matching bases. The CDR3 is 12 amino acids. The V gene's germline CDR1 is MNHEY and CDR2 SMNVEV (reference sequence). Trimming removed 5 bases from V and 5 bases from J, with 6 bases in between.

This chain uses TRBV4-1 with TRBJ2-7; perhaps TRBD2 as D (6 bases). Deletions cut 3 bases from V and 3 bases from J, with 12 bases between. The germline V gene has CDR1 MGHRA and CDR2 YSYEKL. The CDR3 length is 14 residues. This chain's CDR3 is CASSHSGANYEQYF. Written as DNA, the CDR3 is TGCGCCAGCAGCCATTCGGGAGCGAACTACGAGCAGTACTTC.

The chain recombines TRBV27 with TRBJ1-4; no clear D. The V and J ends lost 5 bases and 13 bases respectively, with 11 bases between them. The germline gives CDR1 MNHEY, CDR2 SMNVEV (reference sequence). The CDR3 runs 11 residues. The CDR3 DNA is TGTGCCAGCAGTCCCATTCGAGGACTGTTTTTT. Amino acid sequence: CASSPIRGLFF.

This chain connects TRBV2 to TRBJ1-2, with D uncertain. Germline assignment: CDR1 SNHLY and CDR2 FYNNEI. The V end was cut by 7 bases, the J end by 7 bases, with 13 bases between. CDR3 length equals 12 residues. CDR3 amino acids: CASIGEVAGYTF. In DNA form, the CDR3 reads TGTGCCAGCATCGGGGAGGTTGCTGGCTACACCTTC.

This sequence joins TRBV2 and TRBJ2-7; 10 bases fit TRBD2. Trimming took 1 base from V and 1 from J; bases not matched to a gene: 7. The CDR3 spans 17 residues. Germline CDR1 and CDR2: SNHLY and FYNNEI. For the CDR3, the DNA is TGTGCCAGCAGTGAAGTGGGTAGCGGGAGGTCATCCTACGAGCAGTACTTC. Translated, it gives CASSEVGSGRSSYEQYF.